Shown below are 27 T cell receptor beta chains from a single sample sequenced in a study of blood T cells in healthy people across ages. Combining a sample-barcoded 5' primer with a J-beta primer mix, a second PCR ran for about 6 to 12 cycles. TCRdb passed the 5' RACE reads through MiXCR, listing each CDR3 protein once. The table includes 1,100,000 or so distinct CDR3 sequences, around 45% detected once. The sequenced material came from blood. These receptors were taken from a woman aged 60 to 75 in good health.

Only a few counts were recorded for this clonotype. The J gene is TRBJ2-1, the V gene TRBV28; TRBD2 matches 9 bases. There are 16 residues in the CDR3. V was pared by 0 bases and J by 2 bases, with 2 bases of the junction left unmatched. CDR1 is MDHEN and CDR2 is SYDVKM in the germline V gene. For the CDR3, the DNA is TGTGCCAGCAGTTTATGGCGGGAGGGAACCTACAATGAGCAGTTCTTC. Translating gives CASSLWREGTYNEQFF.

There are a few counts of this clonotype. Written as DNA, the CDR3 is TGTGCCAGCAGCCGCCTGTCGGAGACCCAGTACTTC. Translation gives CASSRLSETQYF. The chain uses TRBV5-6 and TRBJ2-5; D not certain. The germline CDR1 and CDR2 sequences are SGHDT and YYEEEE. V gave up 4 bases and J gave up 5 bases, with 9 bases separating them. This CDR3 contains 12 residues.

This clonotype showed up just a few times. This sequence joins TRBV14 and TRBJ2-4, with 7 positions matching TRBD1. The CDR3 totals 13 residues. The V gene's germline CDR1 is SGHDN and CDR2 FVKESK. The ends lost 2 bases at V and 13 bases at J; junction bases unmatched: 8. CDR3 amino acids: CASSQTYRGEQYF. For the CDR3, the DNA is TGTGCCAGCAGCCAAACTTACAGGGGTGAGCAGTACTTC.

The chain couples TRBV10-1 to TRBJ1-1; 7 nucleotides agree with TRBD1. After removal of 2 bases from V and 1 base from J, the junction contained 10 bases not matched to a gene. The CDR3 is 17 residues long. The germline CDR1 and CDR2 sequences are WNHNN and SYGVQD (reference sequence). CDR3 bases: TGCGCCAGCAGTGAGGATCGAATCGGGACAGAGAACACTGAAGCTTTCTTT. Amino acid sequence: CASSEDRIGTENTEAFF.

Only one count was recorded for this clonotype. This sequence joins TRBV6-5 and TRBJ1-2, with D possibly being TRBD1 (5 bases). This CDR3 comprises 15 residues. Trimming took 4 bases from V and 4 from J, leaving 16 bases between them. In germline, CDR1 is MNHEY, CDR2 SVGAGI. The CDR3 sequence is CASSSRQTVGYGYTF. CDR3 bases: TGTGCCAGCAGTTCGAGACAGACCGTAGGCTATGGCTACACCTTC.

This clonotype was seen only a few times. The chain uses TRBV20-1 and TRBJ1-5, with 8 nucleotides matching TRBD1. This CDR3 comprises 15 residues. Germline trimming cut 6 bases from V and 4 bases from J; bases unmatched to any gene: 11. The germline V gene encodes CDR1 DFQATT and CDR2 SNEGSKA (reference sequence). CDR3 coding DNA: TGCAGTGCGGGTGGAGGGAGACAGGGGAATCAGCCCCAGCATTTT. As protein: CSAGGGRQGNQPQHF.

This clonotype was observed at least ten times. The chain carries TRBV25-1 and TRBJ1-4; no firm D call. V lost 1 base, J lost 4 bases, and 7 bases lay in between. The CDR3 extends over 14 amino acids. Germline-derived CDR1 and CDR2 are MGHDK and SYGVNS. The CDR3, as DNA: TGTGCCAGCAGTGAATCGACCGTTAATGAAAAACTGTTTTTT. This encodes CASSESTVNEKLFF.

The chain joins TRBV19 to TRBJ2-5; TRBD2 aligns across 11 bases. Germline values: CDR1 LNHDA, CDR2 SQIVND (reference sequence). The CDR3 has 16 residues. The J segment lost 11 bases and the V segment lost 2 bases, leaving 13 bases of the junction unmatched. CDR3 sequence: CASSITGTSGSDEQYF. CDR3 sequence (DNA): TGTGCCAGTAGTATAACAGGGACTAGCGGAAGCGATGAGCAGTACTTC.

The chain carries TRBV29-1 and TRBJ2-7; 7 bases map to TRBD2. The CDR3 consists of 15 residues. The junction had 13 bases not matched to a gene; V was cut back by 1 base and J by 7 bases. The germline V gene encodes CDR1 SQVTM and CDR2 ANQGSEA. CDR3 sequence: CSVEARAGIYNEQYF. CDR3 bases: TGCAGCGTTGAAGCAAGAGCGGGAATCTACAATGAGCAGTACTTC.

In its sample, this clonotype was seen a few times. The chain joins TRBV5-1 to TRBJ2-5; 8 bases agree with TRBD2. The trim removed 6 bases at V and 11 bases at J, leaving 12 bases unmatched. This CDR3 is built from 13 residues. The germline CDR1 and CDR2 sequences are SGHRS and YFSETQ. Here the CDR3 reads CASNQAGAGEQYF. CDR3 in DNA: TGCGCCAGCAACCAAGCGGGAGCGGGAGAGCAGTACTTC.

J is TRBJ1-2 and V is TRBV2; weak D call: TRBD1 (6 bases). Trimming shortened V by 4 bases and J by 7 bases, and 16 bases separated the two germline ends. Germline assignment: CDR1 SNHLY and CDR2 FYNNEI. The CDR3 has 14 residues. CDR3 region: CASSVLQGGSGYTF. CDR3 nucleotides: TGTGCCAGCAGTGTACTACAGGGTGGGAGTGGCTACACCTTC. Full variable domain (outside the CDR3, taken from reference TRBV2 and TRBJ1-2): EPEVTQTPSHQVTQMGQEVILRCVPISNHLYFYWYRQILGQKVEFLVSFYNNEISEKSEIFDDQFSVERPDGSNFTLKIRSTKLEDSAMYFCASSVLQGGSGYTFGSGTRLTVV.

CDR3 in amino acids: CASRLWADTQYF. As DNA, the CDR3 is TGTGCCAGCAGATTATGGGCAGATACGCAGTATTTT. The chain uses TRBV12-3 or TRBV12-4 and TRBJ2-3; D is undetermined. This CDR3 is built from 12 residues. V was shortened by 6 bases and J by 4 bases, with 8 bases between the two germline ends.

This clonotype was picked up a small number of times. The rearrangement links TRBV12-3 or TRBV12-4 to TRBJ2-3, with D maybe TRBD2 (5 bases). The ends were cut back, 3 bases at V and 5 bases at J, with 9 bases in the middle. The length of the CDR3 is 13 residues. CDR3 bases: TGTGCCAGCAGTTTTGTACGGGGAGATACGCAGTATTTT. Encoded protein: CASSFVRGDTQYF.

The chain carries TRBV29-1 and TRBJ1-2; D unresolved. The CDR3 extends over 11 amino acids. Trimming shortened V by 0 bases and J by 8 bases, and 7 bases separated the two germline ends. The germline gives CDR1 SQVTM, CDR2 ANQGSEA. CDR3 in DNA: TGCAGCGTTGAAGAGGCGCGGGGCTACACCTTC. Residues: CSVEEARGYTF.

The rearrangement uses TRBV5-1 and TRBJ1-2; possible D gene TRBD1, 5 bases. Germline CDR1 is SGHRS and CDR2 is YFSETQ. Trimming removed 6 bases from V and 6 bases from J, with 15 bases in between. This CDR3 comprises 13 residues. CDR3 region: CASKDGGADGYTF. The CDR3 nucleotides are TGCGCCAGCAAAGATGGAGGGGCTGATGGCTACACCTTC.

This clonotype showed up just a few times. This rearrangement joins TRBV6-1 to TRBJ2-3; the D gene is possibly TRBD1 (5 bases). V shed 5 bases and J shed 3 bases, with 18 bases lying between them. The CDR3 consists of 16 residues. Germline V gene lookup returns CDR1 MNHNS and CDR2 SASEGT. The chain's CDR3 is CASSTLRVAGTDTQYF. The CDR3 DNA reads TGTGCCAGCAGTACCCTAAGGGTAGCAGGGACAGATACGCAGTATTTT.

Concerning this clonotype itself: One junction end does not reproduce the germline sequence, and a read error may be involved. The V gene is TRBV6-5, the J gene TRBJ1-5; 12 bases agree with TRBD1. Looked up from germline, CDR1 is MNHEY and CDR2 is SVGAGI. This CDR3 contains 18 residues. Written as DNA, the CDR3 is TGTGCCAGCAGTTCTTCTCGGGACAGGGGGCCTTACAATCAGCCCCGGCATTTT. Its protein is CASSSSRDRGPYNQPRHF.

There are many counts of this clonotype. This sequence joins TRBV5-1 and TRBJ2-7, with TRBD1 matching 7 bases. The length of the CDR3 is 18 residues. Trimming removed 4 bases from V and 0 bases from J; junction bases left unmatched: 16. Germline assignment: CDR1 SGHRS and CDR2 YFSETQ. The CDR3 here is CASSNALTGFGTSYEQYF. The CDR3 nucleotides read TGCGCCAGCAGCAACGCTTTGACAGGGTTTGGAACCTCCTACGAGCAGTACTTC.

The chain combines TRBV20-1 with TRBJ2-4, with D unclear. V was trimmed by 3 bases and J by 0 bases, leaving 15 bases between them. The germline V gene encodes CDR1 DFQATT and CDR2 SNEGSKA (reference sequence). CDR3 length equals 16 residues. CDR3 region: CSARASPLLAKNIQYF. The CDR3 DNA is TGCAGTGCTAGGGCTAGTCCACTACTAGCCAAAAACATTCAGTACTTC.

About this clonotype: Compared with germline, one end of the junction differs, possibly owing to a read error. The genes are TRBV6-2 or TRBV6-3 and TRBJ2-7, with unresolved D. Germline CDR1 MNHEY, CDR2 SVGEGT. The CDR3 consists of 14 residues. The CDR3 loop is CATRRQRSSCEQYF. As DNA, the CDR3 is TGTGCCACTCGGCGGCAGAGGAGCTCCTGCGAGCAGTACTTC.

Only a few counts were recorded for this clonotype. The V gene is TRBV10-2, the J gene TRBJ1-2; D is undetermined. CDR3 size: 14 residues. Germline V gene lookup returns CDR1 WSHSY and CDR2 SAAADI. Trimming removed 6 bases at V and 6 bases at J, with 17 bases between. CDR3 DNA: TGCGCCAGCAGACTGGGCAGCCCGGTGGATGGCTACACCTTC. It yields the protein CASRLGSPVDGYTF.

As to this clonotype: A read error is possible here, since a much larger clone lies one base away. The chain combines TRBV12-3 or TRBV12-4 with TRBJ2-5, with D possibly TRBD2 on 5 matching bases. This CDR3 is 12 amino acids long. CDR3 sequence (DNA): TGTGCCGGCAGCCGACTACAAGAGACCCAGTACTTC. Its translation: CAGSRLQETQYF.

The chain links TRBV2 to TRBJ2-7; possible D gene TRBD2, 6 bases. The CDR3 totals 11 residues. Trimming left V 6 bases short and J 6 bases short, with 9 bases between. CDR1 is SNHLY, CDR2 FYNNEI, per germline. CDR3 region: CASRGLFEQYF. The CDR3 DNA is TGTGCCAGCAGGGGACTTTTCGAGCAGTACTTC. Full variable domain (outside the CDR3, taken from reference TRBV2 and TRBJ2-7): EPEVTQTPSHQVTQMGQEVILRCVPISNHLYFYWYRQILGQKVEFLVSFYNNEISEKSEIFDDQFSVERPDGSNFTLKIRSTKLEDSAMYFCASRGLFEQYFGPGTRLTVT.

This clonotype has just a few counts. The chain uses TRBV9 and TRBJ2-5; the match to TRBD2 covers 11 bases. Germline V lookup: CDR1 SGDLS, CDR2 YYNGEE. Unmatched junction bases numbered 14, after V lost 3 bases and J lost 4 bases. There are 18 residues in the CDR3. The DNA for the CDR3 is TGTGCCAGCAGCGCCCTTACCCTTAGCGGGAGGGCCTTAGAGACCCAGTACTTC. Amino acids: CASSALTLSGRALETQYF.

This clonotype appeared a few times. Its ends do not fully match the called genes, so a read error is possible. V is TRBV5-1 and J is TRBJ2-3; weak D call: TRBD2 (6 bases). From germline, CDR1 is SGHRS and CDR2 YFSETQ. The CDR3 has 13 residues. CDR3 protein: CASRLAGTDTQYF. The CDR3 nucleotides are TGTGCCAGCAGATTAGCGGGCACAGATACGCAGTATTTT.

This clonotype has ten or more counts. The rearrangement links TRBV7-3 to TRBJ2-5, with 10 bases matching TRBD1. Germline values: CDR1 SGHTA, CDR2 FQGTGA. The CDR3 contains 14 residues. V gave up 4 bases and J gave up 6 bases; unmatched junction bases: 5. The CDR3, as DNA: TGTGCCAGCAGCTCCGGGACAGGGGTTAAGACCCAGTACTTC. Its protein is CASSSGTGVKTQYF.

The chain links TRBV10-1 to TRBJ2-7, with D perhaps assigned TRBD1 or TRBD2 (5 bases each). The CDR3 has 13 residues. Germline V gene data show CDR1 as WNHNN and CDR2 as SYGVQD (reference sequence). Trimming pared 5 bases from V and 6 bases from J, leaving 14 bases between. The CDR3 region is CASSPDGAREQYF. In DNA form, the CDR3 reads TGCGCCAGCAGTCCCGACGGGGCTCGCGAGCAGTACTTC.